Listed below are T cell receptor beta chains from one sample, sequenced in a study of T cells in Graves' hyperthyroidism and ophthalmopathy. One entry per CDR3 protein, called by TCRdb with MiXCR from the multiplex PCR reads. The sample has 250,000 to 400,000 distinct CDR3 sequences; roughly 15% are singletons. Material: blood. The receptors come from a woman aged 40 to 50 with Graves' ophthalmopathy. Each CDR3 is given with its conserved first and last residue. A D gene is named only where the DNA matches it firmly. Only some rows state a clone size, as once, few, many or a class for expanded clones.

TRBJ1-5,.,many,TRBV12-3/TRBV12-4,CASSLVVGGSNQPQHF,TGTGCCAGCAGTTTGGTTGTAGGGGGGAGCAATCAGCCCCAGCATTTT
TRBJ1-1,.,.,TRBV29-1,CSVGRGVEAFF,TGCAGCGTTGGGAGGGGCGTTGAAGCTTTCTTT
TRBJ2-7,TRBD1,few,TRBV25-1,CASSWDRPYEQYF,TGTGCCAGCAGTTGGGACAGACCCTACGAGCAGTACTTC
TRBJ1-1,.,many,TRBV11-2,CASTPGTAEAFF,TGTGCCAGCACCCCCGGGACGGCTGAAGCTTTCTTT
TRBJ2-1,TRBD2,.,TRBV2,CASGGPSGGNKFF,TGTGCCAGCGGTGGTCCTAGCGGGGGAAATAAGTTCTTC
TRBJ1-2,.,few,TRBV6-1,CASSGTGWFRGYTF,TGTGCCAGCAGTGGAACAGGGTGGTTTAGGGGCTACACCTTC
TRBJ2-1,TRBD2,many,TRBV12-3/TRBV12-4,CASSFRSGGVNEQFF,TGTGCCAGCAGTTTTCGAAGCGGGGGGGTCAATGAGCAGTTCTTC
TRBJ2-7,.,many,TRBV2,CASSELSSGNNEQYF,TGTGCCAGCAGTGAACTTTCCTCAGGGAACAACGAGCAGTACTTC
TRBJ2-2,.,many,TRBV6-1,CASSEGVGATGELFF,TGTGCCAGCAGTGAAGGGGTTGGGGCTACCGGGGAGCTGTTTTTT
TRBJ2-1,TRBD2,many,TRBV5-1,CASSLVGSGGSYNEQFF,TGCGCCAGCAGCTTGGTTGGTAGCGGGGGCTCCTACAATGAGCAGTTCTTC
TRBJ2-1,TRBD2,many,TRBV5-4,CASSQGRRGGNEQFF,TGTGCCAGCAGCCAAGGGCGGCGGGGGGGCAATGAGCAGTTCTTC
TRBJ2-5,.,many,TRBV7-9,CASSLGVASETQYF,TGTGCCAGCAGCTTAGGGGTAGCGTCAGAGACCCAGTACTTC
TRBJ2-2,.,.,TRBV3-1,CASSQRVLASGELFF,TGTGCCAGCAGCCAGAGGGTGCTTGCTTCCGGGGAGCTGTTTTTT
TRBJ2-5,.,few,TRBV19,CASSIDGQETQYF,TGTGCCAGTAGTATAGACGGACAAGAGACCCAGTACTTC
TRBJ1-5,.,many,TRBV12-5,CASGFRMDGNSNQPQHF,TGTGCTAGTGGTTTCCGAATGGACGGAAATAGCAATCAGCCCCAGCATTTT
TRBJ1-2,TRBD1,many,TRBV13,CASSLSGGSGYTF,TGTGCCAGCAGCTTATCAGGGGGCAGTGGCTACACCTTC
TRBJ2-5,TRBD2,few,TRBV5-1,CASSFGLAKETQYF,TGCGCCAGCAGCTTCGGACTAGCTAAAGAGACCCAGTACTTC
TRBJ2-1,TRBD2,.,TRBV20-1,CSAPGGSGIPLNEQFF,TGCAGTGCTCCTGGGGGTAGCGGGATACCTCTCAATGAGCAGTTCTTC
TRBJ2-1,.,many,TRBV19,CASRSAGSWGNEQFF,TGTGCCAGTAGGTCCGCGGGCAGCTGGGGCAATGAGCAGTTCTTC